This T cell receptor (beta chain) was documented in a study of T cells after yellow fever vaccination. TCRdb itself ran the 5' RACE reads through MiXCR, one entry per CDR3 protein. The table lists 550,000 to 750,000 distinct CDR3 sequences, approximately 12% of them singletons. Overall study results and limits: The booster response re-showed most primary clones: about 96% CD4, approximately 90% CD8.

Germline CDR1 is SGHTS and CDR2 is YDEGEE. This CDR3 is built from 11 residues. Trimming shortened V by 1 base and J by 9 bases, and 5 bases separated the two germline ends. A few counts support this clonotype. Its specificity is unknown. The chain carries TRBV5-8 and TRBJ2-1; D uncertain. The material sequenced was PBMCs, taken on the day of the yellow fever booster vaccination. This receptor was taken from a man in his thirties or forties who received the YFV17D yellow fever vaccine. This chain's CDR3 is CASSLIIEQFF. In DNA, the CDR3 is TGTGCCAGCAGCTTGATTATTGAGCAGTTCTTC. The full variable domain, in which reference TRBV5-8 and TRBJ2-1 provide the parts outside the CDR3, is EAGVTQSPTHLIKTRGQQATLRCSPISGHTSVYWYQQALGLGLQFLLWYDEGEERNRGNFPPRFSGRQFPNYSSELNVNALELEDSALYLCASSLIIEQFFGPGTRLTVL.